This T cell receptor (beta chain) appears in the sequencing data of a study of T cells after yellow fever vaccination. The study, taken as a whole, reports: It was a small share of clonotypes that appeared in both CD4 and CD8 compartments. Reappearance after the booster was seen for most primary-vaccination clones, at 96% CD4 and more than 80% CD8. A weaker but faster secondary response was observed, peaking on day 5 versus 15. The presence of abundant clonotypes contaminating from the bulk population was possible in FACS-sorted repertoires.

V shed 4 bases, J shed 4 bases, and the junction held 3 bases outside the gene matches. The CDR3 sequence is 13 residues long. Germline-derived CDR1 and CDR2 are MGHDK and SYGVNS. This clonotype has only a few counts. The antigen is unknown. MiXCR, run by TCRdb on the 5' RACE reads, gives a single entry per CDR3 protein. The sample carries roughly 500,000 distinct CDR3 sequences, under 25% recorded once. The sequencing used PBMCs, collected 15 days after the yellow fever booster vaccination. The sequence was collected from a man in his thirties or forties who received the YFV17D yellow fever vaccine. The rearrangement links TRBV25-1 to TRBJ2-7; TRBD1 matches at 8 bases. Here the CDR3 DNA reads TGTGCCAGCAGTGGGTGGGACAGGTACGAGCAGTACTTC. This translates into CASSGWDRYEQYF.